This is a list of T cell receptor beta chains from one sample in a study of T cell repertoires in cytomegalovirus infection. TCRdb itself ran the reads through MiXCR, one entry per CDR3 protein. The repertoire includes about 890,000 distinct CDR3 sequences, less than 35% of them detected once, and 11% to 15% sits in the top ten. Their recognized antigens are unknown. The sequencing used cultured CD8+ T cells from PBMCs, collected from culture after CMV antigen stimulation. These receptors all stem from a human donor in good health (CMV status not recorded). Some clones in this sample may be carry-over from other donors' samples. Both conserved end residues are part of each CDR3. The D gene is left open where the match is weak. Size is stated for part of the rows, as once, few or many counts, or as a class when the clone is expanded.

>TRBJ2-1|TRBD2|TRBV7-6|many
CASSLRGSTYNEQFF
TGTGCCAGCAGCCTGCGGGGGTCCACCTACAATGAGCAGTTCTTC
>TRBJ1-1|-|TRBV2|-
CASSEVGTLYTEAFF
TGTGCCAGCAGTGAAGTGGGGACACTTTACACTGAAGCTTTCTTT
>TRBJ1-1|-|TRBV5-4|-
CASSGRDKNTEAFF
TGTGCCAGCAGCGGGCGGGACAAGAACACTGAAGCTTTCTTT
>TRBJ1-5|-|TRBV28|-
CASSLVVGKPQHF
TGTGCCAGCAGTTTAGTGGTGGGAAAGCCCCAGCATTTT
>TRBJ1-6|-|TRBV12-3/TRBV12-4|-
CASSLAQGPYNSPLHF
TGTGCCAGCAGTTTAGCGCAAGGCCCCTATAATTCACCCCTCCACTTT
>TRBJ1-5|-|TRBV15|-
CATSNRQGNQPQHF
TGTGCCACCAGCAACCGACAGGGCAATCAGCCCCAGCATTTT
>TRBJ1-1|-|TRBV4-1|-
CASSRGGSGAAFF
TGCGCCAGCAGCCGGGGGGGGTCTGGGGCAGCTTTCTTT
>TRBJ2-1|TRBD1|TRBV6-2/TRBV6-3|-
CASSYNLPGGLIDDQFF
TGTGCCAGCAGTTACAACCTTCCAGGGGGCCTAATAGATGATCAGTTCTTC
>TRBJ2-2|-|TRBV11-3|few
CASSPLPAGTGELFF
TGTGCCAGCAGCCCCCTACCCGCAGGCACCGGGGAGCTGTTTTTT
>TRBJ2-6|-|TRBV7-4|few
CASSPTGLTGANVLTF
TGTGCCAGCAGCCCTACAGGGCTTACTGGGGCCAACGTCCTGACTTTC
>TRBJ2-1|TRBD1|TRBV12-3/TRBV12-4|-
CASSYVGGFDEQFF
TGTGCCAGCAGCTATGTAGGGGGCTTCGATGAGCAGTTCTTC
>TRBJ1-5|-|TRBV7-9|-
CASSASYAATQNQPQHF
TGTGCCAGCAGCGCCTCCTATGCCGCGACTCAGAATCAGCCCCAGCATTTT
>TRBJ2-3|TRBD2|TRBV7-3|-
CASSSYQRGGGDTQYF
TGTGCCAGCAGCTCCTACCAGCGGGGGGGCGGAGATACGCAGTATTTT
>TRBJ2-1|-|TRBV19|-
CASTPQGAGPIAYNEQFF
TGTGCCAGTACCCCACAAGGGGCAGGGCCTATCGCGTACAATGAGCAGTTCTTC
>TRBJ2-2|-|TRBV7-9|many
CATAPGTLNTGELFF
TGTGCCACAGCCCCCGGGACCTTGAACACCGGGGAGCTGTTTTTT
>TRBJ1-3|-|TRBV7-2|many
CASSLIRGAGNTIYF
TGTGCCAGCAGCTTAATACGGGGGGCTGGAAACACCATATATTTT
>TRBJ2-1|-|TRBV28|-
CASSPNRHNEQFF
TGTGCCAGCAGCCCTAACAGGCACAATGAGCAGTTCTTC
>TRBJ1-2|-|TRBV19|-
CASLLTGTHGGGYTF
TGTGCCAGTTTATTAACAGGGACCCATGGCGGTGGCTACACCTTC
>TRBJ2-1|TRBD2|TRBV27|-
CASRERGLYNEQFF
TGTGCCAGCAGAGAGCGGGGGCTTTACAATGAGCAGTTCTTC
>TRBJ2-1|-|TRBV12-3/TRBV12-4|-
CASSLEGGAGEQFF
TGTGCCAGCAGTTTAGAAGGGGGGGCCGGTGAGCAGTTCTTC
>TRBJ1-2|-|TRBV6-2/TRBV6-3|-
CASSSMKGNPFYGYTF
TGTGCCAGCAGTTCCATGAAGGGGAATCCTTTCTATGGCTACACCTTC
>TRBJ2-7|-|TRBV2|once
CASIGGGPGQLYEQYF
TGTGCCAGCATTGGAGGTGGCCCGGGACAACTATACGAGCAGTACTTC
>TRBJ1-1|TRBD1|TRBV7-2|many
CASSFASGGVTEAFF
TGTGCCAGCAGCTTTGCCTCAGGGGGGGTCACTGAAGCTTTCTTT
>TRBJ2-1|TRBD1|TRBV10-3|few
CAIRQGANNEQFF
TGTGCCATCCGACAGGGGGCCAACAATGAGCAGTTCTTC
>TRBJ1-5|-|TRBV20-1|-
CSAREEGGFNQPQHF
TGCAGTGCTAGAGAAGAAGGGGGGTTCAATCAGCCCCAGCATTTT
>TRBJ2-1|TRBD2|TRBV9|-
CASSAWASGGNEQFF
TGTGCCAGCAGCGCCTGGGCTAGCGGTGGCAATGAGCAGTTCTTC
>TRBJ2-7|-|TRBV10-3|-
CAIRQGAEQYF
TGTGCCATCAGGCAGGGTGCCGAGCAGTACTTC
>TRBJ2-1|TRBD2|TRBV4-2|few
CASSPSRDYVHEQFF
TGTGCCAGCAGCCCCTCCCGGGACTATGTTCATGAGCAGTTCTTC
>TRBJ1-1|-|TRBV6-2/TRBV6-3|-
CASSYTFHYEAFF
TGTGCCAGCAGTTACACATTTCATTATGAAGCTTTCTTT
>TRBJ2-3|-|TRBV9|once
CASSDSETSLDTQYF
TGTGCCAGCAGCGACTCCGAGACTAGTTTAGATACGCAGTATTTT
>TRBJ1-2|TRBD1|TRBV10-2|-
CASSEIGGLLYGYTF
TGCGCCAGCAGTGAGATAGGGGGCCTCTTATATGGCTACACCTTC